Shown below are 2 T cell receptor beta chains from a single sample sequenced in a study of blood T cell repertoires in COVID-19. Sequencing used immunoSEQ multiplex PCR; TCRdb keeps in-frame clones, though not all of them. Of fewer than 75,000 clones listed, more than 75% are singletons. The sample was peripheral blood. These receptors all stem from a human donor in a cohort sampled during active COVID-19.

The gene calls are TRBV10-3 and TRBJ2-1, with D possibly being TRBD1 (6 bases). The ends were cut back, 7 bases at V and 5 bases at J, with 9 bases in the middle. The CDR3 length is 12 residues. The germline V gene encodes CDR1 ENHRY and CDR2 SYGVKD. CDR3 in amino acids: CAITGADNEQFF. CDR3 DNA sequence: TGTGCCATCACAGGGGCCGACAATGAGCAGTTCTTC.

This clone was seen just once. The chain combines TRBV3-1 (or the pseudogene TRBV3-2) with TRBJ2-3, with D possibly being TRBD1 (7 bases). The germline gives CDR1 LGHDT, CDR2 YNNKEL (reference sequence). The CDR3 runs 20 residues. Between the trimmed V and J ends, which lost 2 bases and 0 bases, there was a span of 24 bases. The CDR3 is CASSQWRGLATSRSTDTQYF. The CDR3 DNA is TGTGCCAGCAGCCAATGGAGGGGGCTAGCGACAAGTCGTAGCACAGATACGCAGTATTTT.